Following are 7 T cell receptor beta chains from one sample sequenced in a study of blood T cell repertoires in COVID-19. Generated by immunoSEQ multiplex PCR, the TCRdb table keeps only in-frame clones and is missing some. This sample yields about 14,000 clones, of which 60% to 75% are seen a single time; 9.7% belongs to the top ten. The sequencing sample was made of peripheral blood. The receptors originated from a man in his sixties or seventies with acute or convalescent COVID-19.

The chain employs TRBV7-9 and TRBJ1-2, with 7 bases matching TRBD1. This CDR3 region has 12 residues. Per germline, CDR1 SEHNR and CDR2 FQNEAQ (reference sequence). Trimming took 1 base from V and 8 from J; bases not matched to a gene: 1. Written as DNA, the CDR3 is TGTGCCAGCAGCTTAGACAGGGGAGGCTACACCTTC. Its translation is CASSLDRGGYTF.

Only one count was recorded for this clone. The genes are TRBV30 and TRBJ2-7; 11 bases match TRBD2. The J segment lost 3 bases and the V segment lost 6 bases, leaving 10 bases of the junction unmatched. This CDR3 has 15 residues. Germline lookup yields CDR1 GTSNPN and CDR2 SVGIG (reference sequence). Written as DNA, the CDR3 is TGTGCCTGCAGCACCGGGACTAGCGGTGACTACGAGCAGTACTTC. It codes for CACSTGTSGDYEQYF. The full variable domain, completed using reference TRBV30 and TRBJ2-7, is SQTIHQWPATLVQPVGSPLSLECTVEGTSNPNLYWYRQAAGRGLQLLFYSVGIGQISSEVPQNLSASRPQDRQFILSSKKLLLSDSGFYLCACSTGTSGDYEQYFGPGTRLTVT.

This clone was observed a handful of times. This rearrangement joins TRBV24-1 to TRBJ1-5; TRBD1 agrees at 9 bases. Germline CDR1 KGHDR, CDR2 SFDVKD. CDR3 length equals 16 residues. J was trimmed by 5 bases and V by 5 bases; bases with no gene match: 9. In DNA form, the CDR3 reads TGTGCCACCAGTGGCCCCGGGACAGGGCCTTATCAGCCCCAGCATTTT. Translation gives CATSGPGTGPYQPQHF.

The chain has TRBV18 and TRBJ2-3, with 7 bases lining up with TRBD1. The junction had 2 bases not matched to a gene; V was cut back by 4 bases and J by 4 bases. CDR3 size: 13 residues. Germline CDR1 and CDR2: KGHSH and LQKENI. CDR3 in amino acids: CASSRDSSDTQYF. In DNA form, the CDR3 reads TGTGCCAGCTCACGGGACAGTTCAGATACGCAGTATTTT.

This sequence joins TRBV28 and TRBJ1-6, with D possibly being TRBD1 (5 bases). CDR3 length: 16 amino acids. Trimming removed 5 bases at V and 8 bases at J, with 19 bases between. Germline CDR1 is MDHEN and CDR2 is SYDVKM. CDR3 region: CASSPIPTGLDSPLHF. CDR3 DNA sequence: TGTGCCAGCAGTCCAATCCCCACGGGACTTGATTCACCCCTCCACTTT.

V gene TRBV14 combines with J gene TRBJ1-6, with D possibly TRBD1 on 6 matching bases. V was clipped by 4 bases and J by 9 bases, with 19 bases between them. This CDR3 is built from 16 residues. Looked up from germline, CDR1 is SGHDN and CDR2 is FVKESK. CDR3 bases: TGTGCCAGCAGCCCCTGGAGGGGGGGAGCGGGTTCACCCCTCCACTTT. Amino acids: CASSPWRGGAGSPLHF. The full variable domain, its missing parts supplied by reference TRBV14 and TRBJ1-6, is EAGVTQFPSHSVIEKGQTVTLRCDPISGHDNLYWYRRVMGKEIKFLLHFVKESKQDESGMPNNRFLAERTGGTYSTLKVQPAELEDSGVYFCASSPWRGGAGSPLHFGNGTRLTVT.

This chain connects TRBV6-5 to TRBJ2-3, with a tentative D call TRBD1 (6 bases). Germline CDR1 reads MNHEY; CDR2 reads SVGAGI. The CDR3 runs 14 residues. V shed 8 bases and J shed 1 base, with 13 bases lying between them. CDR3 sequence (DNA): TGTGCCAGCGGCTGGGGGCCCGGCACAGATACGCAGTATTTT. This encodes CASGWGPGTDTQYF.